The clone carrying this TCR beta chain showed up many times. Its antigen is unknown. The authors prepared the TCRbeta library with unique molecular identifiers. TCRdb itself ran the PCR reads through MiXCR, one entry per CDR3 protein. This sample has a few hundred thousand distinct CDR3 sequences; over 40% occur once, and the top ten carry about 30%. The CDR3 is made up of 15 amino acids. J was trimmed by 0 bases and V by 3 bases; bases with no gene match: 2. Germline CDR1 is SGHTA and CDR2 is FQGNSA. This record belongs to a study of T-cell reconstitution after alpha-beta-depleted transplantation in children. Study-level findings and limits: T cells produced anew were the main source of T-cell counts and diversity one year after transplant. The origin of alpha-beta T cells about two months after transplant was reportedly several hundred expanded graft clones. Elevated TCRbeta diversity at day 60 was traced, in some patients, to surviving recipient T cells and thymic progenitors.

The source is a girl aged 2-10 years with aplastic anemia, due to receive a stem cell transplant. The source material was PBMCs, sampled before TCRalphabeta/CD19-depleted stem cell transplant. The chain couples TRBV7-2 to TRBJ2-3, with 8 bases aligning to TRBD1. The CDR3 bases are TGTGCCAGCAGCTTGAGACAGGGGAGCACAGATACGCAGTATTTT. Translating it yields CASSLRQGSTDTQYF. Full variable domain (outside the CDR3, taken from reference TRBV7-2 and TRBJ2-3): GAGVSQSPSNKVTEKGKDVELRCDPISGHTALYWYRQSLGQGLEFLIYFQGNSAPDKSGLPSDRFSAERTGGSVSTLTIQRTQQEDSAVYLCASSLRQGSTDTQYFGPGTRLTVL.